A single sample gave rise to the 13 T cell receptor beta chains below, sequenced in a study of blood T cell repertoires in COVID-19. The repertoire was sequenced with immunoSEQ multiplex PCR; TCRdb's copy has only in-frame clones and lacks some. The repertoire holds 70,000 to 85,000 clones, with approximately 80% as singletons. Specimen: peripheral blood. These TCRs come from a man older than 75 with acute or convalescent COVID-19.

The rearrangement links TRBV5-5 to TRBJ2-3; 8 bases agree with TRBD2. Germline V CDR1 and CDR2: SGHKS, YYEKEE (reference sequence). The trim removed 6 bases at V and 3 bases at J, leaving 6 bases unmatched. There are 14 residues in the CDR3. The CDR3: CASIPGGATDTQYF. In DNA, the CDR3 is TGTGCCAGCATCCCCGGGGGGGCTACAGATACGCAGTATTTT.

The gene calls are TRBV19 and TRBJ1-2, with D possibly TRBD1 on 5 matching bases. CDR3 length: 14 amino acids. Per germline, CDR1 LNHDA and CDR2 SQIVND (reference sequence). The V gene lost 3 bases and the J gene lost 5 bases, with 13 bases spanning the gap. The CDR3 here is CASSILGGAYGYTF. As DNA, the CDR3 is TGTGCCAGTAGTATTCTTGGCGGGGCGTATGGCTACACCTTC. Full variable domain (rest looked up from reference TRBV19 and TRBJ1-2): DGGITQSPKYLFRKEGQNVTLSCEQNLNHDAMYWYRQDPGQGLRLIYYSQIVNDFQKGDIAEGYSVSREKKESFPLTVTSAQKNPTAFYLCASSILGGAYGYTFGSGTRLTVV.

This chain connects TRBV19 to TRBJ1-2; D is unresolved. The germline V gene has CDR1 LNHDA and CDR2 SQIVND (reference sequence). CDR3 length: 17 residues. V gave up 3 bases and J gave up 4 bases, with 21 bases separating them. This chain's CDR3 is CASSMANSESRAYGYTF. For the CDR3, the DNA is TGTGCCAGTAGTATGGCTAACTCAGAATCGCGGGCCTATGGCTACACCTTC.

CDR3 residues: CASTRRGLGLYGYEQYF. CDR3 nucleotides: TGTGCCAGCACCCGAAGGGGGTTGGGGTTATACGGCTACGAGCAGTACTTC. The V and J genes are TRBV27 and TRBJ2-7; D is perhaps TRBD1 (6 bases). The ends were cut back, 7 bases at V and 3 bases at J, with 25 bases in the middle. Germline-derived CDR1 and CDR2 are MNHEY and SMNVEV (reference sequence). CDR3 size: 17 residues.

This clone was detected a few times. This chain joins TRBV4-2 and TRBJ1-1; D gene uncertain. V dropped 4 bases and J dropped 1 base, with 13 bases sitting between them. From germline, CDR1 is LGHNA and CDR2 YNFKEQ. CDR3 length: 15 residues. CDR3 protein: CASSPQEERNTEAFF. CDR3 bases: TGTGCCAGCAGCCCTCAAGAGGAGCGGAACACTGAAGCTTTCTTT.

This clone appeared a single time. The chain carries TRBV5-1 and TRBJ2-7, with TRBD1 matching over 10 bases. Per the germline V gene, CDR1 is SGHRS and CDR2 is YFSETQ. V shed 0 bases, J shed 1 base, and the junction held 7 bases outside the gene matches. This CDR3 is 17 amino acids long. The CDR3 region is CASSLGDRGIGSYEQYF. CDR3 nucleotide sequence: TGCGCCAGCAGCTTGGGGGACAGGGGTATTGGTTCCTACGAGCAGTACTTC.

This clone was observed a few times. The chain couples TRBV11-3 to TRBJ1-1, with D perhaps matching TRBD1 (6 bases). V was cut by 5 bases and J by 1 base, with 8 bases left in between. CDR3 length: 13 residues. CDR1 is SGHNT and CDR2 is YENEEA in the germline V gene. The CDR3 nucleotides are TGTGCCAGCAGCCAGGGGACGAACACTGAAGCTTTCTTT. Its protein product is CASSQGTNTEAFF. Together with reference TRBV11-3 and TRBJ1-1, the CDR3 gives the full variable domain: EAGVVQSPRYKIIEKKQPVAFWCNPISGHNTLYWYLQNLGQGPELLIRYENEEAVDDSQLPKDRFSAERLKGVDSTLKIQPAELGDSAVYLCASSQGTNTEAFFGQGTRLTVV.

J is TRBJ1-2 and V is TRBV6-1, with D unresolved. Germline-derived CDR1 and CDR2 are MNHNS and SASEGT. The CDR3 loop spans 15 amino acids. Trimming left V 3 bases short and J 4 bases short, with 15 bases between. CDR3 amino acids: CASSDGFPRRYGYTF. CDR3 DNA sequence: TGTGCCAGCAGTGACGGGTTCCCGCGACGCTATGGCTACACCTTC.

The chain uses TRBV24-1 and TRBJ1-2, with 8 bases lining up with TRBD1. The CDR3 has 15 residues. Germline trimming cut 3 bases from V and 8 bases from J; bases unmatched to any gene: 10. Germline V gene data show CDR1 as KGHDR and CDR2 as SFDVKD. The CDR3 loop is CATSDPDRGWNGYTF. CDR3 coding DNA: TGTGCCACCAGTGATCCCGACAGGGGTTGGAACGGCTACACCTTC.

The chain is built from TRBV11-2 and TRBJ1-1; D is unresolved. Germline CDR1 and CDR2: SGHAT and FQNNGV. Trimming removed 2 bases from V and 4 bases from J, with 8 bases in between. This CDR3 contains 13 residues. Written as DNA, the CDR3 is TGTGCCAGCAGCTTACAGCGGAGCACTGAAGCTTTCTTT. It translates to CASSLQRSTEAFF.

This clone showed up just once. The rearrangement joins TRBV6-1 to TRBJ2-6; a possible D gene is TRBD1 (5 bases). Trimming cost V 1 base and J 0 bases, with 13 bases left between them. Germline CDR1 and CDR2: MNHNS and SASEGT. The CDR3 is 18 amino acids. The CDR3 region has the DNA TGTGCCAGCAGTGAAGAGGACACCAGATTCTCTGGGGCCAACGTCCTGACTTTC. Its translation is CASSEEDTRFSGANVLTF.

The chain is built from TRBV11-2 and TRBJ2-1; 9 bases agree with TRBD1. The germline V gene has CDR1 SGHAT and CDR2 FQNNGV. The V gene end was trimmed by 4 bases and the J gene end by 9 bases; junction bases not matched to a gene: 4. The CDR3 extends over 13 amino acids. For the CDR3, the DNA is TGTGCCAGCAGCTGGACAGGGGAGGCTGAGCAGTTCTTC. This sequence encodes CASSWTGEAEQFF.

The chain employs TRBV5-4 and TRBJ2-2; TRBD2 matches 8 bases. The CDR3 runs to 15 residues. V shed 6 bases, J shed 1 base, and the junction held 5 bases outside the gene matches. Germline lookup yields CDR1 SGHNT and CDR2 YYREEE (reference sequence). CDR3 amino acids: CASNPGGGNTGELFF. The CDR3 coding sequence is TGTGCCAGCAACCCCGGGGGGGGGAACACCGGGGAGCTGTTTTTT.